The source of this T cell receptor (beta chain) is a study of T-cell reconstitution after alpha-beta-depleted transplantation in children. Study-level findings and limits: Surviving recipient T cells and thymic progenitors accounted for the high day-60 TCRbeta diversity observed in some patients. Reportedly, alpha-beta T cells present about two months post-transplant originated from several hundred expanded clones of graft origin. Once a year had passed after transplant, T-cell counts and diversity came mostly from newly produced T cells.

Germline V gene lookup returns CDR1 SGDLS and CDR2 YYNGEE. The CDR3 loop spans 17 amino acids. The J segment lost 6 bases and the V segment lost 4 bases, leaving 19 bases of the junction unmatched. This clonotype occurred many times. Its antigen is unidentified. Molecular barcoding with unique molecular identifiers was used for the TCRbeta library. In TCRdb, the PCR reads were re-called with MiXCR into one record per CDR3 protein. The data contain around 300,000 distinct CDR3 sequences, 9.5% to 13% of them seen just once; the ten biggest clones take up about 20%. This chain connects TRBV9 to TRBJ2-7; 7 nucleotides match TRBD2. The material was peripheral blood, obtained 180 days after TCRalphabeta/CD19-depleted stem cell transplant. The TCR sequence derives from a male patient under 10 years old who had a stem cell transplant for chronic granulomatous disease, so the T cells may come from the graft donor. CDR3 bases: TGTGCCAGCAGCCATTTCGCTAGCGGACTACAGACGGGCGAGCAGTACTTC. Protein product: CASSHFASGLQTGEQYF.